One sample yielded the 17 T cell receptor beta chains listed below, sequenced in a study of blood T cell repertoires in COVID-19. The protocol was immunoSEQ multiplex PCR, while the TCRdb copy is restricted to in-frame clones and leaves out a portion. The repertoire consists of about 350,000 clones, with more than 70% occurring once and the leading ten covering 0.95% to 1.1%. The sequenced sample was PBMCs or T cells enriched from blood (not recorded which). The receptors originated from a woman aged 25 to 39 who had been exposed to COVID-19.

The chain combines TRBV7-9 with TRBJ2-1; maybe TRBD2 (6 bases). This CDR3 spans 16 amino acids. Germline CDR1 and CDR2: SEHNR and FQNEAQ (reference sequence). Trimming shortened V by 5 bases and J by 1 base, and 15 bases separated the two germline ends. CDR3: CASSGYGSESYNEQFF. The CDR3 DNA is TGTGCCAGCAGCGGTTACGGGAGCGAGTCCTACAATGAGCAGTTCTTC.

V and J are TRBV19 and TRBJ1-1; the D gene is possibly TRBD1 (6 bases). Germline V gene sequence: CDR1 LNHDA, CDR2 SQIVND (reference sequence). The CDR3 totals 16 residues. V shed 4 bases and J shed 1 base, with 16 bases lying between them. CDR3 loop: CASSSLPGHQNTEAFF. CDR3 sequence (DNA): TGTGCCAGTAGTAGCCTGCCGGGACACCAGAACACTGAAGCTTTCTTT.

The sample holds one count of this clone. In DNA, the CDR3 is TGTGCCAGCAGCTGGGGACAGGGCCGGGAGCAGTACTTC. Amino acids: CASSWGQGREQYF. The chain couples TRBV7-9 to TRBJ2-7; TRBD1 matches 9 bases. Germline CDR1 is SEHNR and CDR2 is FQNEAQ (reference sequence). V gave up 4 bases and J gave up 7 bases; unmatched junction bases: 5. The CDR3 loop spans 13 amino acids.

The CDR3 reads CASSHRLAGGLNEQFF. In DNA, the CDR3 is TGCGCCAGCAGCCACCGACTAGCGGGCGGCCTCAATGAGCAGTTCTTC. The chain links TRBV5-1 to TRBJ2-1; 10 bases align to TRBD2. The J segment lost 6 bases and the V segment lost 4 bases, leaving 10 bases of the junction unmatched. The V gene's germline CDR1 is SGHRS and CDR2 YFSETQ. The CDR3 consists of 16 residues. The full variable domain, its missing parts supplied by reference TRBV5-1 and TRBJ2-1, is KAGVTQTPRYLIKTRGQQVTLSCSPISGHRSVSWYQQTPGQGLQFLFEYFSETQRNKGNFPGRFSGRQFSNSRSEMNVSTLELGDSALYLCASSHRLAGGLNEQFFGPGTRLTVL.

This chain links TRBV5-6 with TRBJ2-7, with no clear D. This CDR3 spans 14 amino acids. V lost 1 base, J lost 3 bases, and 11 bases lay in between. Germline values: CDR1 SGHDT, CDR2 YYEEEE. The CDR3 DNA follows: TGTGCCAGCAGCTTGAGAAGCTATCTCTACGAGCAGTACTTC. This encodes CASSLRSYLYEQYF. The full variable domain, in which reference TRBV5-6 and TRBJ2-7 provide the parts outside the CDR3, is DAGVTQSPTHLIKTRGQQVTLRCSPKSGHDTVSWYQQALGQGPQFIFQYYEEEERQRGNFPDRFSGHQFPNYSSELNVNALLLGDSALYLCASSLRSYLYEQYFGPGTRLTVT.

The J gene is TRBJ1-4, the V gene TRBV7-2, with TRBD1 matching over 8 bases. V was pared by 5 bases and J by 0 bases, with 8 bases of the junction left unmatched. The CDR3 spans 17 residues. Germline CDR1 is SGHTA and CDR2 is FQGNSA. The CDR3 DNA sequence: TGTGCCAGCAGCGGACCGGGACAGGAGTCAACTAATGAAAAACTGTTTTTT. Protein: CASSGPGQESTNEKLFF.

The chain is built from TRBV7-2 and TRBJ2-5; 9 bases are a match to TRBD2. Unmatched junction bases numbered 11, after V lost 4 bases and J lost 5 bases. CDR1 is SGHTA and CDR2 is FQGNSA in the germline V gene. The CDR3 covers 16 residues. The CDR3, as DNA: TGTGCCAGCAGCTCGGGGTGGCTAGCGGGGAGGGAGACCCAGTACTTC. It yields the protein CASSSGWLAGRETQYF.

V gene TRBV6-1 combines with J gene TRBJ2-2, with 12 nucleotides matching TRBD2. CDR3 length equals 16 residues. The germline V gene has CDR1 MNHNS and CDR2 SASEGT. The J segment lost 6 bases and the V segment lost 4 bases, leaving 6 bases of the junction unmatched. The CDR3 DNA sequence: TGTGCCAGCAGTGGGAGACTAGCGGGAGTTCCCGGGGAGCTGTTTTTT. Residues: CASSGRLAGVPGELFF.

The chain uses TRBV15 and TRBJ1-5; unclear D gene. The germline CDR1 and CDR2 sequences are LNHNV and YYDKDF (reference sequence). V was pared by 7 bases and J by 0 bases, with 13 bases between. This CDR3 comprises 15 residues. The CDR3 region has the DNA TGTGCCACCACCAACGGTTATTATAGCAATCAGCCCCAGCATTTT. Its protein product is CATTNGYYSNQPQHF.

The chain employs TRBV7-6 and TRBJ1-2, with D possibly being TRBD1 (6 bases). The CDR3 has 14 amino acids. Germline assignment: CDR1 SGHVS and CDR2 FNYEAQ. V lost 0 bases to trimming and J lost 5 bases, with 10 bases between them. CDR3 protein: CASSLARGGYGYTF. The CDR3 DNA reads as TGTGCCAGCAGCTTAGCCCGAGGGGGATATGGCTACACCTTC.

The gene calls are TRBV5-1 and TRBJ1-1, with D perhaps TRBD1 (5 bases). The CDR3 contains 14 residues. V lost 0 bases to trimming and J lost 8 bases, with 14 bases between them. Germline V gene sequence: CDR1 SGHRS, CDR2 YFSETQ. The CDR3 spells CASSLEQAKIEAFF. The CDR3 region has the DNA TGCGCCAGCAGCTTGGAACAGGCGAAGATCGAAGCTTTCTTT. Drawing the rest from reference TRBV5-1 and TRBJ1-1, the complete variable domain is KAGVTQTPRYLIKTRGQQVTLSCSPISGHRSVSWYQQTPGQGLQFLFEYFSETQRNKGNFPGRFSGRQFSNSRSEMNVSTLELGDSALYLCASSLEQAKIEAFFGQGTRLTVV.

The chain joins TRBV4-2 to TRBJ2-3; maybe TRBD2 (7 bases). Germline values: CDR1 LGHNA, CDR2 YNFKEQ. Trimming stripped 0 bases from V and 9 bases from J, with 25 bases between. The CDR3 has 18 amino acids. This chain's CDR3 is CASSQEVVGAGAPKTQYF. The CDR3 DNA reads TGTGCCAGCAGCCAAGAGGTCGTGGGGGCGGGAGCACCCAAAACGCAGTATTTT.

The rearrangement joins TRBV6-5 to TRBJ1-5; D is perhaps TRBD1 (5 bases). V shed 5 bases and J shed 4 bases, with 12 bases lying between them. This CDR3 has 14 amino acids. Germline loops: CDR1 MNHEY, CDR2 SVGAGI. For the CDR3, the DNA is TGTGCCAGCAGTAGCCCAGGGCGGAATCAGCCCCAGCATTTT. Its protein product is CASSSPGRNQPQHF.

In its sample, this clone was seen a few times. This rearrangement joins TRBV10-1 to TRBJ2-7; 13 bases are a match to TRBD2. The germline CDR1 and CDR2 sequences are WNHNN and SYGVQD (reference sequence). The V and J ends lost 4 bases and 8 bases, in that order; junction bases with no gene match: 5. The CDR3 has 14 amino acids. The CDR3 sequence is CASSAGLAGVQQYF. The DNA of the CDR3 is TGCGCCAGCAGTGCTGGACTAGCGGGAGTCCAGCAGTACTTC.

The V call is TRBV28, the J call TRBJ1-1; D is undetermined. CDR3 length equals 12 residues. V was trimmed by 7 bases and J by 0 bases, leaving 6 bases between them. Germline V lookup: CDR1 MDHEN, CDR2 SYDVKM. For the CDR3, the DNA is TGTGCCAGCATGGAGCTGAACACTGAAGCTTTCTTT. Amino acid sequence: CASMELNTEAFF. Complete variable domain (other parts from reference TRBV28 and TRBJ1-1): DVKVTQSSRYLVKRTGEKVFLECVQDMDHENMFWYRQDPGLGLRLIYFSYDVKMKEKGDIPEGYSVSREKKERFSLILESASTNQTSMYLCASMELNTEAFFGQGTRLTVV.

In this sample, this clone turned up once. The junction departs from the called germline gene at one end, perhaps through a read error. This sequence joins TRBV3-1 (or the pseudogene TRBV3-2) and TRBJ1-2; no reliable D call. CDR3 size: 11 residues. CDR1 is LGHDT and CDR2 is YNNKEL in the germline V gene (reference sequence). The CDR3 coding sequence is TGTGCCAGCAGCCAAGTTATGGTCCTCAGCTTC. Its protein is CASSQVMVLSF.

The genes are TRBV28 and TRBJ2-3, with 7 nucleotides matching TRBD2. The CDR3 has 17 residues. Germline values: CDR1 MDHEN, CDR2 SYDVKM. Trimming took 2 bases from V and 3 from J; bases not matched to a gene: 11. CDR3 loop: CASSLPRSGIRTDTQYF. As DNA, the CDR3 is TGTGCCAGCAGTTTACCCCGAAGCGGGATACGGACAGATACGCAGTATTTT.